Below, 17 T cell receptor beta chains from the same sample are listed, as sequenced in a study of a mutant IDH1 vaccine in newly diagnosed glioma. The method was immunoSEQ multiplex PCR; TCRdb's version includes in-frame clones alone and lacks a portion of them. The data show some 48,000 clones, approximately 78% seen once. These receptors have no known antigen. Time point specified: week 5, during vaccination. Every vaccination contained 300 ug of the mutant IDH1 20-mer peptide and was paired with topical imiquimod. The starting material was PBMCs, obtained from a glioma patient whose treatment included an IDH1 peptide vaccine. The receptors come from a woman in her thirties or forties with glioma.

This clone was seen only once. The rearrangement uses TRBV18 and TRBJ1-2, with 8 positions matching TRBD1. This CDR3 region has 13 residues. CDR1 is KGHSH and CDR2 is LQKENI in the germline V gene. V trimming: 4 bases; J trimming: 8 bases; junction bases outside the gene matches: 6. CDR3 loop: CASSQGDRQGYTF. CDR3 DNA sequence: TGTGCCAGCTCACAGGGGGACAGGCAGGGCTACACCTTC.

The chain combines TRBV18 with TRBJ2-5; 8 nucleotides line up with TRBD1. There are 15 residues in the CDR3. V shed 10 bases and J 5 bases; nucleotides not matched to a gene: 15. Germline V gene data show CDR1 as KGHSH and CDR2 as LQKENI. CDR3 sequence (DNA): TGTGCCACCAGTACCCAGGGGGCGCAAATGGAGACCCAGTACTTC. Translation gives CATSTQGAQMETQYF.

This chain connects TRBV27 to TRBJ1-1; the match to TRBD1 covers 7 bases. The CDR3 is 14 amino acids. CDR1 and CDR2 from the germline V gene are MNHEY and SMNVEV (reference sequence). With 2 bases clipped from V and 10 bases from J, the junction kept 10 bases outside the gene matches. The CDR3 is CASSLMGQPRVAFF. The CDR3 DNA sequence: TGTGCCAGCAGTTTAATGGGACAGCCTCGGGTAGCTTTCTTT.

This sequence joins TRBV6-6 and TRBJ2-7; D gene unclear. Trimming left V 6 bases short and J 3 bases short, with 21 bases between. The CDR3 sequence is 16 residues long. The germline V gene encodes CDR1 MNHNY and CDR2 SVGAGI (reference sequence). CDR3 region: CASRALIGHSYYEQYF. The CDR3 DNA sequence: TGTGCCAGCAGGGCATTGATTGGGCATAGTTACTACGAGCAGTACTTC.

This rearrangement joins TRBV2 to TRBJ2-7; possible D gene TRBD1, 6 bases. This CDR3 comprises 14 residues. The germline CDR1 and CDR2 sequences are SNHLY and FYNNEI. Trimming left V 6 bases short and J 0 bases short, with 12 bases between. CDR3 DNA sequence: TGTGCCAGCAGACCCACAGGGCTCTCCTACGAGCAGTACTTC. Its protein is CASRPTGLSYEQYF.

V and J are TRBV18 and TRBJ1-1; D is unclear. The CDR3 consists of 13 residues. Trimming took 5 bases from V and 1 from J, leaving 8 bases between them. Per germline, CDR1 KGHSH and CDR2 LQKENI. DNA of the CDR3: TGTGCCAGCTCATTGGAAGCGAACACTGAAGCTTTCTTT. Its protein is CASSLEANTEAFF.

The V and J genes are TRBV13 and TRBJ2-3, with 10 nucleotides matching TRBD1. The CDR3 sequence is 15 residues long. Germline-derived CDR1 and CDR2 are PRHDT and FYEKMQ (reference sequence). V dropped 0 bases and J dropped 7; count of bases not matched to a gene: 4. This chain's CDR3 is CASSLGTGGANTQYF. The CDR3 bases are TGTGCCAGCAGCTTAGGGACAGGGGGCGCGAATACGCAGTATTTT.

The chain joins TRBV5-6 to TRBJ1-2; possibly TRBD1 for D (6 bases). The germline CDR1 and CDR2 sequences are SGHDT and YYEEEE. The CDR3 runs to 15 residues. Trimming cost V 4 bases and J 1 base, with 14 bases left between them. The CDR3 coding sequence is TGTGCCAGCAGCGTAACAGGGAGTATTAACTATGGCTACACCTTC. Translating it yields CASSVTGSINYGYTF.

The sample holds a few counts of this clone. This chain uses TRBV7-9 with TRBJ2-7, with D hard to call. CDR1 is SEHNR, CDR2 FQNEAQ, per germline (reference sequence). Trimming left V 5 bases short and J 3 bases short, with 14 bases between. This CDR3 has 14 amino acids. The CDR3 bases are TGTGCCAGCAGCATAGGATCAAAGGGCTACGAGCAGTACTTC. Its translation: CASSIGSKGYEQYF.

V and J are TRBV7-9 and TRBJ2-2; a weak D match, TRBD2 (6 bases). The CDR3 sequence is 17 residues long. V was shortened by 2 bases and J by 0 bases, with 13 bases between the two germline ends. The germline V gene encodes CDR1 SEHNR and CDR2 FQNEAQ (reference sequence). DNA for the CDR3: TGTGCCAGCAGCTTACGTTCCGGGGGAGCGAACACCGGGGAGCTGTTTTTT. It specifies CASSLRSGGANTGELFF.

This rearrangement joins TRBV4-3 to TRBJ1-3; no clear D. The germline V gene has CDR1 LGHNA and CDR2 YSLEER. The CDR3 spans 16 residues. V lost 4 bases and J lost 0, with 13 bases in between. In DNA, the CDR3 is TGCGCCAGCAGCCCTGGGAGGGCAGCCTCTGGAAACACCATATATTTT. Translating gives CASSPGRAASGNTIYF.

The chain couples TRBV27 to TRBJ2-5; 16 bases agree with TRBD2. V shed 6 bases and J 1 base; nucleotides not matched to a gene: 11. Germline V lookup: CDR1 MNHEY, CDR2 SMNVEV (reference sequence). The length of the CDR3 is 19 residues. CDR3: CASSFRGLAGGRAQETQYF. CDR3 nucleotides: TGTGCCAGCAGCTTTCGGGGACTAGCGGGGGGGCGGGCCCAAGAGACCCAGTACTTC.

This chain connects TRBV7-9 to TRBJ2-1; D possibly corresponds to TRBD1 (6 bases). Germline CDR1 is SEHNR and CDR2 is FQNEAQ (reference sequence). The ends were cut back, 5 bases at V and 2 bases at J, with 16 bases in the middle. This CDR3 region has 16 residues. Here the CDR3 DNA reads TGTGCCAGCAGCCCGATCCAGGGGAACACCTACAATGAGCAGTTCTTC. Its translation is CASSPIQGNTYNEQFF.

The V gene is TRBV2, the J gene TRBJ1-4, with D perhaps TRBD1 (6 bases). The CDR3 loop spans 13 amino acids. The germline V gene has CDR1 SNHLY and CDR2 FYNNEI. Trimming stripped 7 bases from V and 3 bases from J, with 9 bases between. In DNA form, the CDR3 reads TGTGCCAGCATCACAGGGTCTAATGAAAAACTGTTTTTT. Residues: CASITGSNEKLFF.

The rearrangement joins TRBV4-3 to TRBJ1-5, with a weak D call TRBD1 (6 bases). The CDR3 consists of 16 residues. Trimming took off 0 bases at V and 5 bases at J, with 14 bases between the two ends. Germline CDR1 and CDR2: LGHNA and YSLEER. CDR3 residues: CASSQDSGGGHQPQHF. CDR3 sequence (DNA): TGCGCCAGCAGCCAAGATTCTGGGGGCGGTCATCAGCCCCAGCATTTT.

This clone was detected a few times. The chain links TRBV2 to TRBJ1-5, with D perhaps matching TRBD1 (6 bases). Germline values: CDR1 SNHLY, CDR2 FYNNEI. The length of the CDR3 is 18 residues. V dropped 6 bases and J dropped 0 bases, with 21 bases sitting between them. CDR3 in DNA: TGTGCCAGCAGCCTTAGGGAGACAGGAGAAGTTAGCAATCAGCCCCAGCATTTT. Its protein is CASSLRETGEVSNQPQHF.

The gene calls are TRBV10-1 and TRBJ2-7, with TRBD1 matching 11 bases. Unmatched junction bases numbered 7, after V lost 5 bases and J lost 7 bases. CDR1 is WNHNN, CDR2 SYGVQD, per germline (reference sequence). The CDR3 totals 14 residues. The CDR3 spells CASSKGQGAKEQYF. DNA for the CDR3: TGCGCCAGCAGTAAAGGACAGGGGGCTAAAGAGCAGTACTTC.